Below, 12 T cell receptor beta chains from the same sample are listed, as sequenced in a study of blood T cells in healthy people across ages. For the second PCR, which ran for roughly 7 to 11 cycles, a sample-barcoded 5' primer and a J-beta primer mix were used. TCRdb used MiXCR to reprocess the 5' RACE reads, holding one entry per CDR3 protein. The data show approximately 780,000 distinct CDR3 sequences, 20% to 30% seen once. The same sample was also used in a study of T cells of mothers and their children.

Sample: blood. The receptors were gathered from a boy under 18 in good health.

This clonotype was detected a few times. This sequence joins TRBV5-1 and TRBJ2-5, with a tentative D call TRBD1 (6 bases). Looked up from germline, CDR1 is SGHRS and CDR2 is YFSETQ. The CDR3 sequence is 15 residues long. The V and J ends lost 2 bases and 2 bases respectively, with 13 bases between them. This CDR3 reads CASSFGTSGQETQYF. The CDR3 nucleotides are TGCGCCAGCAGCTTCGGGACATCTGGACAAGAGACCCAGTACTTC. Combining the CDR3 with reference TRBV5-1 and TRBJ2-5 gives the whole variable domain KAGVTQTPRYLIKTRGQQVTLSCSPISGHRSVSWYQQTPGQGLQFLFEYFSETQRNKGNFPGRFSGRQFSNSRSEMNVSTLELGDSALYLCASSFGTSGQETQYFGPGTRLLVL.

This clonotype showed up many times. The CDR3 spells CASSLDRGPQETQYF. The CDR3 nucleotides are TGTGCCAGCAGCTTGGACAGGGGCCCCCAAGAGACCCAGTACTTC. The chain combines TRBV5-4 with TRBJ2-5; 7 bases match TRBD1. Germline CDR1 and CDR2: SGHNT and YYREEE (reference sequence). This CDR3 spans 15 amino acids. V gave up 0 bases and J gave up 1 base; unmatched junction bases: 3.

This clonotype was counted a few times. The chain carries TRBV19 and TRBJ2-7; 12 bases fit TRBD1. J was trimmed by 4 bases and V by 4 bases; bases with no gene match: 11. The germline CDR1 and CDR2 sequences are LNHDA and SQIVND (reference sequence). The CDR3 consists of 17 residues. CDR3 amino acids: CASSTGTGGFWEYEQYF. CDR3 DNA: TGTGCCAGTAGTACCGGGACAGGGGGCTTTTGGGAGTACGAGCAGTACTTC. Using reference TRBV19 and TRBJ2-7 for the parts outside the CDR3, the full variable domain is DGGITQSPKYLFRKEGQNVTLSCEQNLNHDAMYWYRQDPGQGLRLIYYSQIVNDFQKGDIAEGYSVSREKKESFPLTVTSAQKNPTAFYLCASSTGTGGFWEYEQYFGPGTRLTVT.

The chain uses TRBV20-1 and TRBJ1-2; 9 nucleotides agree with TRBD1. The CDR3 is 13 amino acids. Germline V gene sequence: CDR1 DFQATT, CDR2 SNEGSKA (reference sequence). V lost 6 bases and J lost 6; bases outside the gene matches: 8. Written as DNA, the CDR3 is TGCAGTGCAGTTACCGGGACAGGGAATGGCTACACCTTC. It specifies CSAVTGTGNGYTF.

This clonotype appeared many times. The V and J genes are TRBV7-3 and TRBJ2-7; D gene uncertain. V was clipped by 5 bases and J by 2 bases, with 4 bases between them. The CDR3 is 11 residues long. Germline V lookup: CDR1 SGHTA, CDR2 FQGTGA. The CDR3 sequence: CASSETYEQYF. The CDR3 DNA reads TGTGCCAGCAGCGAAACCTACGAGCAGTACTTC.

The chain combines TRBV7-9 with TRBJ2-7; D remains unclear. In germline, CDR1 is SEHNR, CDR2 FQNEAQ (reference sequence). Deletions cut 1 base from V and 7 bases from J, with 5 bases between. The CDR3 is 11 amino acids. CDR3: CASSLEWEQYF. CDR3 in DNA: TGTGCCAGCAGCTTAGAGTGGGAGCAGTACTTC.

This clonotype has just a few counts. The chain recombines TRBV20-1 with TRBJ2-5, with 15 bases identical to TRBD2. With 4 bases clipped from V and 5 bases from J, the junction kept 8 bases outside the gene matches. The germline V gene encodes CDR1 DFQATT and CDR2 SNEGSKA (reference sequence). CDR3 length equals 16 residues. The CDR3 protein is CSATPGLAGGRETQYF. The CDR3 DNA reads TGCAGTGCTACCCCCGGACTAGCGGGGGGGCGTGAGACCCAGTACTTC.

The genes are TRBV2 and TRBJ1-5; D remains unclear. CDR3 length: 13 amino acids. The germline gives CDR1 SNHLY, CDR2 FYNNEI. V lost 7 bases and J 0 bases, leaving 7 bases between the germline ends. The CDR3 nucleotides are TGTGCCAGCAACTATGATAGCAATCAGCCCCAGCATTTT. Translation: CASNYDSNQPQHF.

This chain connects TRBV10-3 to TRBJ2-5; 10 positions agree with TRBD1. Trimming removed 2 bases from V and 3 bases from J; junction bases left unmatched: 6. The germline gives CDR1 ENHRY, CDR2 SYGVKD. The CDR3 is 16 amino acids. In nucleotides, the CDR3 is TGTGCCATCAGTGAGGGGGGGACAGGGGAAAAAGAGACCCAGTACTTC. Translated, it gives CAISEGGTGEKETQYF.

This clonotype was recorded a few times. This chain links TRBV7-2 with TRBJ2-1; weak D call: TRBD2 (5 bases). The DNA end favors TRBJ2-5, so the J call may be wrong. There are 14 residues in the CDR3. CDR1 is SGHTA, CDR2 FQGNSA, per germline. This CDR3 reads CASSLLSGGETQYF. For the CDR3, the DNA is TGTGCCAGCAGCTTATTATCGGGCGGGGAGACCCAGTACTTC.

The chain recombines TRBV7-2 with TRBJ2-7, with D possibly matching TRBD1 (5 bases). The CDR3 covers 14 residues. V was clipped by 3 bases and J by 2 bases, with 11 bases between them. The germline V gene encodes CDR1 SGHTA and CDR2 FQGNSA. The CDR3 bases are TGTGCCAGCAGCTTTTATCCAGGGCCCTACGAGCAGTACTTC. Translation gives CASSFYPGPYEQYF. The entire variable domain, with the rest obtained from reference TRBV7-2 and TRBJ2-7, is as follows: GAGVSQSPSNKVTEKGKDVELRCDPISGHTALYWYRQSLGQGLEFLIYFQGNSAPDKSGLPSDRFSAERTGGSVSTLTIQRTQQEDSAVYLCASSFYPGPYEQYFGPGTRLTVT.

The rearrangement joins TRBV21-1 to TRBJ1-2. TRBV21-1 is a documented pseudogene. The CDR3 length is 13 residues. CDR3 sequence: CASSKETNYGYTF. CDR3 sequence (DNA): TGTGCCAGCAGCAAGGAGACAAACTATGGCTACACCTTC.